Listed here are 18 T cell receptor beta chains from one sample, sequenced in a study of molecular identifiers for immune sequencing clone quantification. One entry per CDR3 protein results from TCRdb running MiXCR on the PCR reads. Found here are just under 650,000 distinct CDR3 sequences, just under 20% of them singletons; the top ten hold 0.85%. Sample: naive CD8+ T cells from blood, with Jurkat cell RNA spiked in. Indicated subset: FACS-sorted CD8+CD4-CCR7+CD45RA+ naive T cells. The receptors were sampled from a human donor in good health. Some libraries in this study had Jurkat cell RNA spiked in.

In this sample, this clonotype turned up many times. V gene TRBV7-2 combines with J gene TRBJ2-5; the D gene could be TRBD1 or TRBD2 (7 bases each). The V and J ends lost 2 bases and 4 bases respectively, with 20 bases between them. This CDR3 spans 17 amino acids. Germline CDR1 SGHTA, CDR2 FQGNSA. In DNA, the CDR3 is TGTGCCAGCAGCTTAAAAGGTGGAGGGGGCGGGAGAGAGACCCAGTACTTC. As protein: CASSLKGGGGGRETQYF. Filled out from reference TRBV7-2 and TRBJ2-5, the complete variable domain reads GAGVSQSPSNKVTEKGKDVELRCDPISGHTALYWYRQSLGQGLEFLIYFQGNSAPDKSGLPSDRFSAERTGGSVSTLTIQRTQQEDSAVYLCASSLKGGGGGRETQYFGPGTRLLVL.

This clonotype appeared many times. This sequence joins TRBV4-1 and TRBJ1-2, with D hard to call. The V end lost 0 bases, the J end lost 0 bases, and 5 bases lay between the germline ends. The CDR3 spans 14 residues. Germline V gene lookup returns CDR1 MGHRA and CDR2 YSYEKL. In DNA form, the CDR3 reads TGCGCCAGCAGCCAAGAAGTCACTAACTATGGCTACACCTTC. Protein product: CASSQEVTNYGYTF.

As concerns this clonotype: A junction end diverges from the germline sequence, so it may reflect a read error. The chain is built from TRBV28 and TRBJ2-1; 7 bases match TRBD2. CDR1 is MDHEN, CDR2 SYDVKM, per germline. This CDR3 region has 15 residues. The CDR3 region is CASTLAASSYNERFF. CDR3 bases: TGTGCCAGCACTCTAGCGGCCAGCTCCTACAATGAGCGGTTCTTC.

The DNA of the CDR3 is TGTGCCAGCAGTTACACAACTACAGGGGAGGGCGGCTACACCTTC. Protein: CASSYTTTGEGGYTF. The chain carries TRBV28 and TRBJ1-2, with 7 bases identical to TRBD1. The CDR3 consists of 15 residues. The J segment lost 8 bases and the V segment lost 4 bases, leaving 13 bases of the junction unmatched. CDR1 is MDHEN and CDR2 is SYDVKM in the germline V gene.

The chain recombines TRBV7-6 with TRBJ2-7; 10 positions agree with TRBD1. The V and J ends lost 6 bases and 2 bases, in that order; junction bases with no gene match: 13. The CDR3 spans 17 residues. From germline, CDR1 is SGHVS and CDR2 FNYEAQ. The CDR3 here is CASRQHVGTGETYEQYF. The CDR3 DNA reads TGTGCCAGCAGACAACACGTCGGGACAGGGGAAACCTACGAGCAGTACTTC. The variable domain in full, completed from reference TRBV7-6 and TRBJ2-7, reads GAGVSQSPRYKVTKRGQDVALRCDPISGHVSLYWYRQALGQGPEFLTYFNYEAQQDKSGLPNDRFSAERPEGSISTLTIQRTEQRDSAMYRCASRQHVGTGETYEQYFGPGTRLTVT.

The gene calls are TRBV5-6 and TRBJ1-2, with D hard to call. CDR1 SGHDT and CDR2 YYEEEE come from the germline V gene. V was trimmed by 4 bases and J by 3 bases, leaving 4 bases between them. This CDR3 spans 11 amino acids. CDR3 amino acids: CASSQYYGYTF. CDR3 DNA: TGTGCCAGCAGCCAGTACTATGGCTACACCTTC.

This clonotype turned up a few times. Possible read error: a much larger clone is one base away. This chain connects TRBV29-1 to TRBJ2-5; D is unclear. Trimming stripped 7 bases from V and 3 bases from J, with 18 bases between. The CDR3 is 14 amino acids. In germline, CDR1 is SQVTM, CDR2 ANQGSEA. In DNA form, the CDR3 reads TGCAGCGCCCTGCCCGGGTTCCTAGAAGAGACCCAGTACTTC. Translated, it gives CSALPGFLEETQYF.

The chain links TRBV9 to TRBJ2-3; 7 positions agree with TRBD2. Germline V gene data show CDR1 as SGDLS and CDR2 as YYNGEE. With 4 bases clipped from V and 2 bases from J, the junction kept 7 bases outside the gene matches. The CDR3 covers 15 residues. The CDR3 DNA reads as TGTGCCAGCAGCCCCGGGACTATCTTCACAGATACGCAGTATTTT. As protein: CASSPGTIFTDTQYF.

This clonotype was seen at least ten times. The CDR3 loop reads CASTNQIDRVGGELFF. The CDR3 bases are TGTGCCAGCACCAACCAGATAGACAGGGTCGGCGGGGAGCTGTTTTTT. The V call is TRBV6-5, the J call TRBJ2-2; 7 bases agree with TRBD1. The V segment lost 7 bases and the J segment 7 bases; nucleotides outside the gene matches: 15. The CDR3 extends over 16 amino acids. Germline CDR1 MNHEY, CDR2 SVGAGI.

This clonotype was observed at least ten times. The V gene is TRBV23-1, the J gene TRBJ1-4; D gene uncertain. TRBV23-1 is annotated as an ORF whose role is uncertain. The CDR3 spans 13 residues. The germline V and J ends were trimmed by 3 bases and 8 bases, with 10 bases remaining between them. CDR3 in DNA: TGCGCCAGCAGTCATCTTGGACTGGAAAAACTGTTTTTT. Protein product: CASSHLGLEKLFF.

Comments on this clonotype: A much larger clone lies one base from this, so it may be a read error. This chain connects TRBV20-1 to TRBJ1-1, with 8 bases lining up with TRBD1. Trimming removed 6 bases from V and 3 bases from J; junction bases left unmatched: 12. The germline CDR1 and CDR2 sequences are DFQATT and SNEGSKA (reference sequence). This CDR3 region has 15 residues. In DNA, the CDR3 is TGCAGTGCCCCCCCATCGGGGACAGGCCACACTGAAGCTTTCTTT. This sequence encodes CSAPPSGTGHTEAFF.

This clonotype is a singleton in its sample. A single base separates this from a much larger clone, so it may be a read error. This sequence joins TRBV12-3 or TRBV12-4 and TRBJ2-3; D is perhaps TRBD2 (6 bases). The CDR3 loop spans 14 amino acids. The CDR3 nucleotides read TGTGCCAGCAGTTTAATTAGCGGCACAGGTACGCAGTATTTT. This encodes CASSLISGTGTQYF.

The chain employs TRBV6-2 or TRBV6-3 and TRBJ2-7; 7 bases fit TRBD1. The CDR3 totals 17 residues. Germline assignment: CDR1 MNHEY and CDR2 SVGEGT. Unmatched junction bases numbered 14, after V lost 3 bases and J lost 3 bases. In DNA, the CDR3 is TGTGCCAGCAGTTATCCCACCTGGGGACAGAACGTCTACGAGCAGTACTTC. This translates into CASSYPTWGQNVYEQYF.

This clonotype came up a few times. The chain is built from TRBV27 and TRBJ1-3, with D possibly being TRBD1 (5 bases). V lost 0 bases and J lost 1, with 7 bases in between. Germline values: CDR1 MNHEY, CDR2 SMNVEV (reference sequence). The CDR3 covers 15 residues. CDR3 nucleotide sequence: TGTGCCAGCAGTTTATCAGGGACTTCTGGAAACACCATATATTTT. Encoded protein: CASSLSGTSGNTIYF.

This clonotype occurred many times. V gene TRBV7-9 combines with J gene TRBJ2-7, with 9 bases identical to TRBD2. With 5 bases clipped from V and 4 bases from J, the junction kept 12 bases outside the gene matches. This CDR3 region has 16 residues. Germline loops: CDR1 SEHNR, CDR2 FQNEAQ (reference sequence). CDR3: CASSPTGSGSPYEQYF. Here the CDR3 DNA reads TGTGCCAGCAGCCCGACGGGTAGCGGGAGTCCTTACGAGCAGTACTTC. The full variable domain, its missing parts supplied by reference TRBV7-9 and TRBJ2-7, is DTGVSQNPRHKITKRGQNVTFRCDPISEHNRLYWYRQTLGQGPEFLTYFQNEAQLEKSRLLSDRFSAERPKGSFSTLEIQRTEQGDSAMYLCASSPTGSGSPYEQYFGPGTRLTVT.

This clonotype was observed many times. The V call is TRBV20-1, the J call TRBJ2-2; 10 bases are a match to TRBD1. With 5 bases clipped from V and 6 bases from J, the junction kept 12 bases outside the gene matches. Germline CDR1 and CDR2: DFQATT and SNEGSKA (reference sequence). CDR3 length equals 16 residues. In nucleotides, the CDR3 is TGCAGTGCTGCTCAACGGGACAGGGGTCTTGCCGGGGAGCTGTTTTTT. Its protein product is CSAAQRDRGLAGELFF.

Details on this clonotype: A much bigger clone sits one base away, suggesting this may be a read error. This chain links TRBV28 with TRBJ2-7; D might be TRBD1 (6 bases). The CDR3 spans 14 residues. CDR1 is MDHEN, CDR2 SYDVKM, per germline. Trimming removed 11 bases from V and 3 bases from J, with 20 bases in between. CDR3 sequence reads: CACRNRDGRYEQYF. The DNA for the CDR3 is TGTGCCTGCCGAAACAGGGACGGCCGCTACGAGCAGTACTTC.

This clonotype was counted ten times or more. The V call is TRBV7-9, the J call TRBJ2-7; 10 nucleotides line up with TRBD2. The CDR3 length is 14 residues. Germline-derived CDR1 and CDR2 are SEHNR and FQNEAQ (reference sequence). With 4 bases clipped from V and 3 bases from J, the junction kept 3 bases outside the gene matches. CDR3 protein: CASSSGLALYEQYF. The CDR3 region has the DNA TGTGCCAGCAGCTCGGGACTAGCGCTCTACGAGCAGTACTTC.